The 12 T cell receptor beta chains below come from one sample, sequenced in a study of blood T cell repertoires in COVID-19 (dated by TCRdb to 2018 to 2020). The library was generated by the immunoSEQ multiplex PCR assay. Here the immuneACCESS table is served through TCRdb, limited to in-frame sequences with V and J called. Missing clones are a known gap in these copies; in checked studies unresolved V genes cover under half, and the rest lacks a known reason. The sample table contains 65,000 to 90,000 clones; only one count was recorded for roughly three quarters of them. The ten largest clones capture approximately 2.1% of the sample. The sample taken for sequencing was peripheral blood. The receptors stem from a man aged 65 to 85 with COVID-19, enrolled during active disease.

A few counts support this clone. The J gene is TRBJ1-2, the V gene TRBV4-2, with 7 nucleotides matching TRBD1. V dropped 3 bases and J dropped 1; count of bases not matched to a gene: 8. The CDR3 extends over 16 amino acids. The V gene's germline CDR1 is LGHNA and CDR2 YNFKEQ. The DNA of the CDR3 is TGTGCCAGCAGCCACATATCCGGGACAGATAACTATGGCTACACCTTC. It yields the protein CASSHISGTDNYGYTF.

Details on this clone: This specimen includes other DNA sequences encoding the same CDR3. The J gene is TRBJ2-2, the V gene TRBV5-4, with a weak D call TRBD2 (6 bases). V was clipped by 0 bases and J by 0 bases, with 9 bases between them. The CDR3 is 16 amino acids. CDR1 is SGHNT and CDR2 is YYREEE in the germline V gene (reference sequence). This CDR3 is CASSLGGGTNTGELFF. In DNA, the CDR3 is TGTGCCAGCAGCTTGGGTGGCGGGACGAACACCGGGGAGCTGTTTTTT.

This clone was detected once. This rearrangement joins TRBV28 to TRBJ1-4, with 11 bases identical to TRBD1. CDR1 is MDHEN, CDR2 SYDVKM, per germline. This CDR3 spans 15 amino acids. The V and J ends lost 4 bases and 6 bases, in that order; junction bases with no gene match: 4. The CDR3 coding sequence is TGTGCCAGCAGTTCCCGGGACAGGGGGTATGAAAAACTGTTTTTT. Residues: CASSSRDRGYEKLFF. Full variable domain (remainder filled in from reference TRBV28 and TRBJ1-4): DVKVTQSSRYLVKRTGEKVFLECVQDMDHENMFWYRQDPGLGLRLIYFSYDVKMKEKGDIPEGYSVSREKKERFSLILESASTNQTSMYLCASSSRDRGYEKLFFGSGTQLSVL.

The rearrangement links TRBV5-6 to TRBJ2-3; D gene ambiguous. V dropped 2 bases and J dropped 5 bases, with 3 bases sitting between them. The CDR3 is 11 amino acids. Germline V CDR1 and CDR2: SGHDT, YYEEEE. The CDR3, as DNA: TGTGCCAGCAGCTTCCGAGATACGCAGTATTTT. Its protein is CASSFRDTQYF.

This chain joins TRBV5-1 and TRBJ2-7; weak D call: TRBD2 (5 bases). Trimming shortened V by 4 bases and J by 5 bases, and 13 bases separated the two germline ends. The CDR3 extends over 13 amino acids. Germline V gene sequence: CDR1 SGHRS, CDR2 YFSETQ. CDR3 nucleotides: TGCGCCAGCAGCGAAGTAGGAGGAAACGAGCAGTACTTC. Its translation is CASSEVGGNEQYF.

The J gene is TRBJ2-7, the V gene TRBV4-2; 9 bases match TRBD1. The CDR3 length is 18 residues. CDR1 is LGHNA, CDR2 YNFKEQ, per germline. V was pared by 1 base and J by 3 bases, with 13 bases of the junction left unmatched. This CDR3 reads CASSQVVASRDRVYEQYF. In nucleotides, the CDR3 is TGTGCCAGCAGCCAAGTGGTAGCTTCGCGGGACAGGGTCTACGAGCAGTACTTC.

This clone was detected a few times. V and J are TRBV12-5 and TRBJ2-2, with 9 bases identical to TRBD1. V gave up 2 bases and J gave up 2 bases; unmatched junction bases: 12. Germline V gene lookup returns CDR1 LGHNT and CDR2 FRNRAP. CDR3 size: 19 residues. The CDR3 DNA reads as TGTGCTAGTGGTTTGTTACCCGGGACAGGGATAGGTAACACCGGGGAGCTGTTTTTT. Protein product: CASGLLPGTGIGNTGELFF.

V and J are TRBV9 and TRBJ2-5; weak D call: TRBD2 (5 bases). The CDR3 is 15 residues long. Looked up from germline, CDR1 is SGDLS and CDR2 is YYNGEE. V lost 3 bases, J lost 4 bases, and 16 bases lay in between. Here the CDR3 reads CASSALGGYLETQYF. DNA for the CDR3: TGTGCCAGCAGCGCTCTTGGCGGGTATTTAGAGACCCAGTACTTC. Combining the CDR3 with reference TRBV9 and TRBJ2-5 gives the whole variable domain DSGVTQTPKHLITATGQRVTLRCSPRSGDLSVYWYQQSLDQGLQFLIQYYNGEERAKGNILERFSAQQFPDLHSELNLSSLELGDSALYFCASSALGGYLETQYFGPGTRLLVL.

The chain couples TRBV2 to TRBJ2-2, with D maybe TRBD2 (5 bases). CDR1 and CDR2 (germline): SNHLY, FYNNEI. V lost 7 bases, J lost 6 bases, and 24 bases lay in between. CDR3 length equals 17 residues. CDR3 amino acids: CASTLFSVSGSPGELFF. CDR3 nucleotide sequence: TGTGCCAGCACCCTATTTTCAGTTTCGGGGAGTCCCGGGGAGCTGTTTTTT.

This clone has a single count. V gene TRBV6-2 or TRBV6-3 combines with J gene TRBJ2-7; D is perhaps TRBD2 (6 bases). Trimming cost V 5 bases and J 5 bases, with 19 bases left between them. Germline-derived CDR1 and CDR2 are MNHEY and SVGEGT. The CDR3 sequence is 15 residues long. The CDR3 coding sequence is TGTGCCAGCAGTCTTCCCCGGGCTAGCGTTCACGAGCAGTACTTC. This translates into CASSLPRASVHEQYF.

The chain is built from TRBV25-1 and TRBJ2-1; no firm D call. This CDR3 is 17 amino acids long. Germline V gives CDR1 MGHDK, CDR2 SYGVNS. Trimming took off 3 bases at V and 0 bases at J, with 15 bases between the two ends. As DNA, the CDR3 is TGTGCCAGCAGTGAGTCGACCAGAGGCCTCTCCTACAATGAGCAGTTCTTC. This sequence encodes CASSESTRGLSYNEQFF. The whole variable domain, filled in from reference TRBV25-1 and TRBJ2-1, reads EADIYQTPRYLVIGTGKKITLECSQTMGHDKMYWYQQDPGMELHLIHYSYGVNSTEKGDLSSESTVSRIRTEHFPLTLESARPSHTSQYLCASSESTRGLSYNEQFFGPGTRLTVL.

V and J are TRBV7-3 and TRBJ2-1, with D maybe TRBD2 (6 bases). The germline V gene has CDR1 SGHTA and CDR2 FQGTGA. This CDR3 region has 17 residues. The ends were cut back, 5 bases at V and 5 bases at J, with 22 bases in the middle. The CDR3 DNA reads TGTGCCAGCAGCCTCTCCCCCGTGGGGGGAGCTAACAATGAGCAGTTCTTC. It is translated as CASSLSPVGGANNEQFF.